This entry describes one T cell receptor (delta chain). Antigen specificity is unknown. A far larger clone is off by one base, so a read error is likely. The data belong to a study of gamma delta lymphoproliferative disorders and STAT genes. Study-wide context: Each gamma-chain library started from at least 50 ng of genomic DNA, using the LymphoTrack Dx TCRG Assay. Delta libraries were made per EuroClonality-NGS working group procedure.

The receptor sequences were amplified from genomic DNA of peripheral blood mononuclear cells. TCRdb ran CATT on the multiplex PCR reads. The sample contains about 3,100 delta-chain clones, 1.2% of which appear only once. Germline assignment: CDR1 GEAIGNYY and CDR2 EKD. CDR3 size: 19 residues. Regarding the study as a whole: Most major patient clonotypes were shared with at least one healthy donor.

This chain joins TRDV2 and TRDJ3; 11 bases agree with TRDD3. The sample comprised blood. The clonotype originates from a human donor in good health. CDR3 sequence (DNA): TGTGCCTGTGACACCGTGGGGGATACGCGTTCCTGGAACACCCGACAGATGTTTTTC. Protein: CACDTVGDTRSWNTRQMFF.